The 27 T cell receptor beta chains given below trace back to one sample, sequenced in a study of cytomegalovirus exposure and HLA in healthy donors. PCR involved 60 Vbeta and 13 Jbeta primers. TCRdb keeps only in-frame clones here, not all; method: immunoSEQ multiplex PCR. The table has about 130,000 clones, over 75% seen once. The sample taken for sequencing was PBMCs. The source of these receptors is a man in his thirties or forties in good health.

DNA of the CDR3: TGTGCCAGCAGCTCCCTTGCGGGAGAGGGCTACGAGCAGTACTTC. Encoded protein: CASSSLAGEGYEQYF. This chain links TRBV5-6 with TRBJ2-7; 7 nucleotides match TRBD2. The trim removed 3 bases at V and 3 bases at J, leaving 9 bases unmatched. This CDR3 comprises 15 residues. CDR1 is SGHDT and CDR2 is YYEEEE in the germline V gene. The variable domain in full, completed from reference TRBV5-6 and TRBJ2-7, reads DAGVTQSPTHLIKTRGQQVTLRCSPKSGHDTVSWYQQALGQGPQFIFQYYEEEERQRGNFPDRFSGHQFPNYSSELNVNALLLGDSALYLCASSSLAGEGYEQYFGPGTRLTVT.

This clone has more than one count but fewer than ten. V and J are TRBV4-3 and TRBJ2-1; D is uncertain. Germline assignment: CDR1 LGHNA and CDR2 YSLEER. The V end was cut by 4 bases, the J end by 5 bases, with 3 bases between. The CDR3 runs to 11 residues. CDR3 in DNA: TGCGCCAGCAGCCGAGACAATGAGCAGTTCTTC. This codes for CASSRDNEQFF.

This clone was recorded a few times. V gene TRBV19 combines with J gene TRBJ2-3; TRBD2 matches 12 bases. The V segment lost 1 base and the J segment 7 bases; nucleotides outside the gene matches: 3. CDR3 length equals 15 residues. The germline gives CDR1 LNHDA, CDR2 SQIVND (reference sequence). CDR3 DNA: TGTGCCAGTAGTATAGCGACTAGCGGGAGTAATACGCAGTATTTT. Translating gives CASSIATSGSNTQYF.

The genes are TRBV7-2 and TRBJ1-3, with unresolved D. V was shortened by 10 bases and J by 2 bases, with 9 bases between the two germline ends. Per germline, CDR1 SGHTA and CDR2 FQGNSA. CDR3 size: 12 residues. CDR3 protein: CAKRSPGNTIYF. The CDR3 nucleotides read TGTGCCAAGCGCAGCCCTGGAAACACCATATATTTT.

This chain's CDR3 is CASSVAGVRYNEQFF. For the CDR3, the DNA is TGTGCCAGCAGCGTCGCGGGAGTTCGGTACAATGAGCAGTTCTTC. The chain joins TRBV9 to TRBJ2-1; TRBD2 matches at 7 bases. With V trimmed by 2 bases and J by 4 bases, 6 bases remained unmatched. CDR1 is SGDLS and CDR2 is YYNGEE in the germline V gene. This CDR3 has 15 amino acids.

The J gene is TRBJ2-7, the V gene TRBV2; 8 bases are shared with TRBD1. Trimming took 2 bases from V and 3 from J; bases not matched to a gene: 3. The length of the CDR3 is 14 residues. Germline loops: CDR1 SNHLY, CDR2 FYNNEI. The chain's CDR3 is CASSELGQGYEQYF. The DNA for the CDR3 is TGTGCCAGCAGTGAACTAGGACAGGGCTACGAGCAGTACTTC. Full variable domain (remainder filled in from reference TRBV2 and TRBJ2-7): EPEVTQTPSHQVTQMGQEVILRCVPISNHLYFYWYRQILGQKVEFLVSFYNNEISEKSEIFDDQFSVERPDGSNFTLKIRSTKLEDSAMYFCASSELGQGYEQYFGPGTRLTVT.

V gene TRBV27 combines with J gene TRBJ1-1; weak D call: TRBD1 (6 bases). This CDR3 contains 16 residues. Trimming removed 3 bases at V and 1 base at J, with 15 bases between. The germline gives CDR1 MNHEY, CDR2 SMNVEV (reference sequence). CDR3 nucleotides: TGTGCCAGCAGTTTCCAGGGGCAGGGTTGGAACACTGAAGCTTTCTTT. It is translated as CASSFQGQGWNTEAFF.

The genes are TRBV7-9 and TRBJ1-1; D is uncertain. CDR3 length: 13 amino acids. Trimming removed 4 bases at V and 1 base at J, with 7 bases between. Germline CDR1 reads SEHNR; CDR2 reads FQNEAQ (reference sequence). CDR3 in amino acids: CASSSLGNTEAFF. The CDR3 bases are TGTGCCAGCAGCTCACTAGGGAACACTGAAGCTTTCTTT.

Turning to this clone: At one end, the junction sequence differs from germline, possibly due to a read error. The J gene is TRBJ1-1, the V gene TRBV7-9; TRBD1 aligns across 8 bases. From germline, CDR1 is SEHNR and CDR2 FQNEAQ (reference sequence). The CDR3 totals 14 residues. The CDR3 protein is CSSSSFQGAAEAFF. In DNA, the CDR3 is TGTTCCAGCAGCTCCTTCCAGGGGGCTGCTGAAGCTTTCTTT.

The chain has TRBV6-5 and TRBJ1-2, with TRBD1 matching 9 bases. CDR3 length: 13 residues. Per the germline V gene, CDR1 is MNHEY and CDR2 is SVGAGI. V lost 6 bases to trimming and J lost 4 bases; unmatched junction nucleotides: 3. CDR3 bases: TGTGCCAGCAGAGAGACAGGGGGCTATGGCTACACCTTC. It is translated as CASRETGGYGYTF.

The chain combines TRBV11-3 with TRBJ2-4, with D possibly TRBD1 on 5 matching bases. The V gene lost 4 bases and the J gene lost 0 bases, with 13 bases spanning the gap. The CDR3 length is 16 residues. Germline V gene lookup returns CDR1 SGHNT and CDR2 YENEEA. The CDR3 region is CASSSKSGLAKNIQYF. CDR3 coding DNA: TGTGCCAGCAGCTCGAAATCAGGGTTAGCCAAAAACATTCAGTACTTC. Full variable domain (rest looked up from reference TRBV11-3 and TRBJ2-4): EAGVVQSPRYKIIEKKQPVAFWCNPISGHNTLYWYLQNLGQGPELLIRYENEEAVDDSQLPKDRFSAERLKGVDSTLKIQPAELGDSAVYLCASSSKSGLAKNIQYFGAGTRLSVL.

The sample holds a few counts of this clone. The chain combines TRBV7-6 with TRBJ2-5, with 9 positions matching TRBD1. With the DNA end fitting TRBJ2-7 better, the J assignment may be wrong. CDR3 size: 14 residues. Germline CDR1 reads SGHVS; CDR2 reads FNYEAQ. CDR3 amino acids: CASSTGTGWYEQYF. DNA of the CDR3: TGTGCCAGCAGTACGGGGACAGGGTGGTACGAGCAGTACTTC.

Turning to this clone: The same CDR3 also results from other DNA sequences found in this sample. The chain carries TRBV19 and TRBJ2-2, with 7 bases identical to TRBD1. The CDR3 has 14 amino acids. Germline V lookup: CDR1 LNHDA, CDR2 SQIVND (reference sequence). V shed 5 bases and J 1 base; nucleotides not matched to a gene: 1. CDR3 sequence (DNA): TGTGCCAGTAGTCGACAGGGGAACACCGGGGAGCTGTTTTTT. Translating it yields CASSRQGNTGELFF.

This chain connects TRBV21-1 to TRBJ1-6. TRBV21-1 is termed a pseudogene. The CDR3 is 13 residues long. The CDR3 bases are TGTGCCAGTTCCCTTAGGAGGAATTCACCCCTCCACTTT. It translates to CASSLRRNSPLHF.

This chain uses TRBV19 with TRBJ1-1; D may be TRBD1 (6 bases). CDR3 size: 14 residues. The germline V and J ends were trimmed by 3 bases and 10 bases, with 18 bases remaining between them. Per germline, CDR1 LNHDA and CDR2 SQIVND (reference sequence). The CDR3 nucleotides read TGTGCCAGTAGTATCGGTCTCCAGGGGCGTATAGCTTTCTTT. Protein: CASSIGLQGRIAFF.

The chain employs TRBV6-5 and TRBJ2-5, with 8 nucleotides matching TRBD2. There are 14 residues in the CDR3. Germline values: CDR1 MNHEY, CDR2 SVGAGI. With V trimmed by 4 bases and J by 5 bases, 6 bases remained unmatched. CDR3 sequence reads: CASSSAGGRETQYF. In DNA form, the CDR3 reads TGTGCCAGCAGTTCTGCGGGAGGACGGGAGACCCAGTACTTC.

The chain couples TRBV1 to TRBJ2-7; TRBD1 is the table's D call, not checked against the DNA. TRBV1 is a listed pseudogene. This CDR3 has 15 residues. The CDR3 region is CTSSQRRTKTYEQYF. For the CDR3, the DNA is TGCACCAGCAGCCAGAGACGGACAAAGACCTACGAGCAGTACTTC.

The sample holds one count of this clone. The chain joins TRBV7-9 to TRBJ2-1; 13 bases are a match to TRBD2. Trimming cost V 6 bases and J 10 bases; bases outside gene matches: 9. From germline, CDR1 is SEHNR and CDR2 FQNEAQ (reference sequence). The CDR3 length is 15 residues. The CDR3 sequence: CASSAGTSGVGEQFF. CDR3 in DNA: TGTGCCAGCAGTGCCGGGACTAGCGGGGTCGGAGAGCAGTTCTTC.

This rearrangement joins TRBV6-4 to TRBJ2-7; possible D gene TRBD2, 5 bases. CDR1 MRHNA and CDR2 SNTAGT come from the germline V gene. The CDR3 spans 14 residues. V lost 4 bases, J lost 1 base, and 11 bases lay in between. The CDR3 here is CASSVGLGSYEQYF. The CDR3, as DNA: TGTGCCAGCAGTGTAGGACTGGGGTCCTACGAGCAGTACTTC.

The CDR3 loop is CASSIVLAEDNEQFF. The CDR3 nucleotides read TGTGCCAGTAGTATTGTGCTAGCGGAAGACAATGAGCAGTTCTTC. This chain connects TRBV19 to TRBJ2-1; 7 nucleotides line up with TRBD2. Per germline, CDR1 LNHDA and CDR2 SQIVND (reference sequence). Unmatched junction bases numbered 7, after V lost 3 bases and J lost 5 bases. The CDR3 extends over 15 amino acids.

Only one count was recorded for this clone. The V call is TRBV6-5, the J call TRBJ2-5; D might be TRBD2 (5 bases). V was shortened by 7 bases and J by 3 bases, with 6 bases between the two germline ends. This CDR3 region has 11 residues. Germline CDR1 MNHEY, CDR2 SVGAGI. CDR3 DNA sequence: TGTGCCAGCACGAGGGAAGAGACCCAGTACTTC. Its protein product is CASTREETQYF.

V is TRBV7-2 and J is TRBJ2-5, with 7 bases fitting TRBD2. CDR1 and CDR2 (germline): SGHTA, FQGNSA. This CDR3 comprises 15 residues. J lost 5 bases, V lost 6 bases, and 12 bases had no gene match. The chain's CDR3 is CASSYDQGGKETQYF. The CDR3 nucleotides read TGTGCCAGCAGTTACGACCAGGGAGGGAAGGAGACCCAGTACTTC.

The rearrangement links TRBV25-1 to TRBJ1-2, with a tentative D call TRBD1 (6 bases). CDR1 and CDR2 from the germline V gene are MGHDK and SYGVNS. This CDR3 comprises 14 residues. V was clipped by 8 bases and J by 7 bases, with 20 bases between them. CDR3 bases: TGTGCCAGCCATGACCAGAACAGGGCTGGTGGCTACACCTTC. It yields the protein CASHDQNRAGGYTF.

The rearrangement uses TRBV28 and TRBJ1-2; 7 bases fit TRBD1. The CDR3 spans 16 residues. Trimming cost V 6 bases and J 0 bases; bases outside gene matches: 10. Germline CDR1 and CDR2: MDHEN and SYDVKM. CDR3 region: CASSATGLGTNYGYTF. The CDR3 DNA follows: TGTGCCAGCAGCGCGACAGGGCTCGGAACTAACTATGGCTACACCTTC.

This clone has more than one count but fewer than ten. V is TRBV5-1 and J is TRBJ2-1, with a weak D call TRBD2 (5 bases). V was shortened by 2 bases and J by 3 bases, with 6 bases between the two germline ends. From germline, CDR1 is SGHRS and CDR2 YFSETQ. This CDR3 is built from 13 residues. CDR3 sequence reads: CASSFGLYNEQFF. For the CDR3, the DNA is TGCGCCAGCAGCTTTGGACTCTACAATGAGCAGTTCTTC.

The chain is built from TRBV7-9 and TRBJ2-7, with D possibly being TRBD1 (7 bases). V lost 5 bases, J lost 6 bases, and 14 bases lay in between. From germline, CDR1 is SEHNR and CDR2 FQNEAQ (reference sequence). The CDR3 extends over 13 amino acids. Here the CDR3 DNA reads TGTGCCAGCAGCCTGACCCAGGGGGGCGAGCAGTACTTC. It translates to CASSLTQGGEQYF.

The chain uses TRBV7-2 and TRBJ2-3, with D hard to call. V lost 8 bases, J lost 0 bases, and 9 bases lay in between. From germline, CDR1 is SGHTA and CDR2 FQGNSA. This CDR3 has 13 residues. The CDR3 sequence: CASHLTSTDTQYF. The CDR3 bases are TGTGCCAGCCATCTGACTAGCACAGATACGCAGTATTTT.